The 32 T cell receptor beta chains in this list originate from one sample, sequenced in a study of regulatory T cells in long-lasting Graves disease. Specified time point: newly diagnosed GD, antithyroid drugs for less than 3 months. There was RNA extracted from PBMCs, and the TCR library was made from it. TCR beta libraries were built with iRepertoire HTBI primers and Arm-PCR of CDR3 regions. TCRdb independently ran MiXCR on the multiplex PCR reads; one entry per CDR3 protein. Of about 500,000 distinct CDR3 sequences detected, 15% to 20% appear once; the ten largest clones hold 12%. This same sample was also taken into another study, of T cells in Graves' hyperthyroidism and ophthalmopathy.

The specimen was peripheral blood mononuclear cells (PBMCs), collected at new diagnosis, from a patient treated with antithyroid drugs. All receptors derive from a man in his forties with Graves disease.

This clonotype was picked up many times. The gene calls are TRBV3-1 and TRBJ2-7; 7 bases align to TRBD2. Germline trimming cut 2 bases from V and 6 bases from J; bases unmatched to any gene: 10. Germline lookup yields CDR1 LGHDT and CDR2 YNNKEL (reference sequence). The CDR3 consists of 15 residues. DNA of the CDR3: TGTGCCAGCAGCCAATCCGGGACTACACTCTCCGAGCAGTACTTC. It codes for CASSQSGTTLSEQYF.

This rearrangement joins TRBV12-3 or TRBV12-4 to TRBJ2-3, with a weak D call TRBD2 (6 bases). The CDR3 is made up of 16 amino acids. V lost 6 bases to trimming and J lost 2 bases, with 18 bases between them. Written as DNA, the CDR3 is TGTGCCAGCAGCCTAAGGTCGGGAGCGATCACAGATACGCAGTATTTT. Residues: CASSLRSGAITDTQYF.

The V call is TRBV5-1, the J call TRBJ2-5; 11 bases map to TRBD2. This CDR3 has 15 residues. Germline-derived CDR1 and CDR2 are SGHRS and YFSETQ. Trimming removed 4 bases from V and 2 bases from J; junction bases left unmatched: 4. DNA of the CDR3: TGCGCCAGCAGCCCGGGACTAGCGGATCAAGAGACCCAGTACTTC. Translation: CASSPGLADQETQYF.

The gene calls are TRBV2 and TRBJ1-1, with TRBD1 identical over 7 bases. Per the germline V gene, CDR1 is SNHLY and CDR2 is FYNNEI. The CDR3 totals 17 residues. V was clipped by 3 bases and J by 0 bases; unmatched bases: 10. CDR3 in amino acids: CASSEGPRGRLNTEAFF. The CDR3 nucleotides read TGTGCCAGCAGTGAGGGACCGAGGGGGCGGTTGAACACTGAAGCTTTCTTT.

On this clonotype itself: With a much larger clone just one base away, this may be a read error. V usage is TRBV28 and J usage is TRBJ2-5, with D unresolved. Germline lookup yields CDR1 MDHEN and CDR2 SYDVKM. CDR3 size: 16 residues. The CDR3 nucleotides are TGTGCCAGCGGTTTATCCCGACGCAGGCAGCAAGAGACCCAGTACTTC. Amino acid sequence: CASGLSRRRQQETQYF.

This clonotype was detected many times. The chain employs TRBV5-1 and TRBJ1-4; D uncertain. The V gene lost 1 base and the J gene lost 3 bases, with 7 bases spanning the gap. This CDR3 is built from 14 residues. Germline CDR1 SGHRS, CDR2 YFSETQ. The CDR3 here is CASSLFRPNEKLFF. CDR3 coding DNA: TGCGCCAGCAGCTTGTTCAGGCCTAATGAAAAACTGTTTTTT.

This clonotype was counted ten times or more. J is TRBJ1-5 and V is TRBV28; 9 bases fit TRBD1. V dropped 5 bases and J dropped 2; count of bases not matched to a gene: 7. The CDR3 runs to 16 residues. Per the germline V gene, CDR1 is MDHEN and CDR2 is SYDVKM. The CDR3 protein is CASSPLTGGGNQPQHF. DNA of the CDR3: TGTGCCAGCAGTCCCTTGACAGGGGGGGGCAATCAGCCCCAGCATTTT.

This clonotype appeared many times. The chain employs TRBV24-1 and TRBJ2-1, with 8 nucleotides matching TRBD2. This CDR3 is 16 amino acids long. Germline V gives CDR1 KGHDR, CDR2 SFDVKD. J lost 5 bases, V lost 3 bases, and 8 bases had no gene match. In nucleotides, the CDR3 is TGTGCCACCAGTGATGGGAGACTAGCGAGCCACAATGAGCAGTTCTTC. Its translation: CATSDGRLASHNEQFF.

Ten or more counts support this clonotype. V and J are TRBV20-1 and TRBJ2-7, with a tentative D call TRBD1 (6 bases). V was trimmed by 4 bases and J by 1 base, leaving 8 bases between them. The CDR3 spans 12 residues. CDR1 is DFQATT and CDR2 is SNEGSKA in the germline V gene (reference sequence). CDR3 in DNA: TGCAGTGCTAAACAGGGTTCCTACGAGCAGTACTTC. Amino acids: CSAKQGSYEQYF.

This clonotype was observed many times. This rearrangement joins TRBV12-3 or TRBV12-4 to TRBJ2-3, with D possibly being TRBD2 (6 bases). Trimming cost V 5 bases and J 6 bases, with 21 bases left between them. The length of the CDR3 is 16 residues. Here the CDR3 reads CASSPMGGIASDTQYF. DNA of the CDR3: TGTGCCAGCAGTCCGATGGGGGGAATAGCCTCGGATACGCAGTATTTT.

The V call is TRBV27, the J call TRBJ2-7; D gene ambiguous. CDR3 length: 13 residues. CDR1 and CDR2 from the germline V gene are MNHEY and SMNVEV (reference sequence). V was pared by 5 bases and J by 2 bases, with 10 bases between. CDR3 nucleotide sequence: TGTGCCAGCAGTATGCGCCTTCCCTACGAGCAGTACTTC. It is translated as CASSMRLPYEQYF.

The table lists this clonotype with many counts. This rearrangement joins TRBV2 to TRBJ1-1, with D perhaps TRBD1 (6 bases). From germline, CDR1 is SNHLY and CDR2 FYNNEI. V was trimmed by 1 base and J by 6 bases, leaving 12 bases between them. The CDR3 is 14 residues long. In DNA, the CDR3 is TGTGCCAGCAGTGAAGTGAGAGGGGGGGCTGAAGCTTTCTTT. It is translated as CASSEVRGGAEAFF.

This clonotype was found a few times. The V gene is TRBV20-1, the J gene TRBJ2-6; D might be TRBD1 (7 bases). The CDR3 runs to 16 residues. The germline gives CDR1 DFQATT, CDR2 SNEGSKA (reference sequence). Trimming removed 5 bases at V and 0 bases at J, with 14 bases between. CDR3 DNA sequence: TGCAGTGCTGACCCGGGGGACAGCTCTGGGGCCAACGTCCTGACTTTC. Translation gives CSADPGDSSGANVLTF.

The J gene is TRBJ2-1, the V gene TRBV5-4, with D uncertain. V lost 4 bases and J 4 bases, leaving 12 bases between the germline ends. CDR1 SGHNT and CDR2 YYREEE come from the germline V gene (reference sequence). The CDR3 runs 14 residues. The CDR3 reads CASSRARDYNEQFF. The CDR3 DNA is TGTGCCAGCAGCCGGGCCAGAGATTACAATGAGCAGTTCTTC. The whole variable domain, remainder taken from reference TRBV5-4 and TRBJ2-1, is ETGVTQSPTHLIKTRGQQVTLRCSSQSGHNTVSWYQQALGQGPQFIFQYYREEENGRGNFPPRFSGLQFPNYSSELNVNALELDDSALYLCASSRARDYNEQFFGPGTRLTVL.

This clonotype was found many times. This chain connects TRBV5-1 to TRBJ2-7; 12 positions match TRBD2. CDR3 length: 15 residues. From germline, CDR1 is SGHRS and CDR2 YFSETQ. V gave up 5 bases and J gave up 0 bases; unmatched junction bases: 3. The CDR3 region has the DNA TGCGCCAGCAGGCGGACTAGCGGGGACTCCTACGAGCAGTACTTC. This codes for CASRRTSGDSYEQYF.

This clonotype was counted between two and nine times. V is TRBV9 and J is TRBJ1-1; D not certain. The CDR3 runs 15 residues. CDR1 and CDR2 (germline): SGDLS, YYNGEE. With 0 bases removed from V and 1 base from J, the gap between germline ends came to 10 bases. The CDR3 sequence is CASSVGFLPNTEAFF. The CDR3 coding sequence is TGTGCCAGCAGCGTAGGTTTCTTACCGAACACTGAAGCTTTCTTT.

This clonotype came up many times. This rearrangement joins TRBV5-1 to TRBJ2-7, with 8 bases aligning to TRBD1. The CDR3 contains 14 residues. Germline lookup yields CDR1 SGHRS and CDR2 YFSETQ. The V segment lost 0 bases and the J segment 2 bases; nucleotides outside the gene matches: 1. CDR3 region: CASSLARGPYEQYF. In DNA, the CDR3 is TGCGCCAGCAGCTTGGCCAGGGGGCCCTACGAGCAGTACTTC.

This clonotype was found a few times. J is TRBJ1-1 and V is TRBV6-1; no reliable D call. The germline V and J ends were trimmed by 3 bases and 4 bases, with 21 bases remaining between them. The germline CDR1 and CDR2 sequences are MNHNS and SASEGT. The CDR3 is made up of 17 amino acids. CDR3 sequence (DNA): TGTGCCAGCAGTGAGCCCGAGCTTAAGCGGAGTAGCACTGAAGCTTTCTTT. Its protein is CASSEPELKRSSTEAFF.

This clonotype appeared many times. The V and J genes are TRBV20-1 and TRBJ2-1; 10 bases map to TRBD2. V shed 1 base and J 2 bases; nucleotides not matched to a gene: 11. CDR3 length: 18 amino acids. Germline V gene data show CDR1 as DFQATT and CDR2 as SNEGSKA (reference sequence). CDR3 nucleotides: TGCAGTGCTAGAGGAGCGTCTAGCGGGAGATGGACCTACAATGAGCAGTTCTTC. Translating gives CSARGASSGRWTYNEQFF.

This clonotype was found many times. The chain carries TRBV2 and TRBJ2-1, with 7 nucleotides matching TRBD1. This CDR3 region has 17 residues. Germline V gives CDR1 SNHLY, CDR2 FYNNEI. After removal of 5 bases from V and 0 bases from J, the junction contained 10 bases not matched to a gene. DNA for the CDR3: TGTGCCAGCAGTCGTACTGACAGGGATCACTCCTACAATGAGCAGTTCTTC. Amino acids: CASSRTDRDHSYNEQFF.

This clonotype came up many times. The rearrangement uses TRBV28 and TRBJ2-3; 10 positions agree with TRBD2. This CDR3 has 13 amino acids. Trimming took 9 bases from V and 1 from J; bases not matched to a gene: 1. The germline gives CDR1 MDHEN, CDR2 SYDVKM. CDR3 region: CASLAGGTDTQYF. In DNA form, the CDR3 reads TGTGCCAGTCTAGCGGGGGGCACAGATACGCAGTATTTT.

This clonotype was recorded many times. This chain links TRBV7-8 with TRBJ2-6; weak D call: TRBD2 (6 bases). Germline V lookup: CDR1 SGHVS, CDR2 FQNEAQ. Deletions cut 5 bases from V and 0 bases from J, with 20 bases between. The CDR3 loop spans 19 amino acids. CDR3 nucleotide sequence: TGTGCCAGCAGCCTACAGACTTCAATGGGAGGCTCTGGGGCCAACGTCCTGACTTTC. Translated: CASSLQTSMGGSGANVLTF.

This clonotype was picked up many times. This rearrangement joins TRBV7-9 to TRBJ2-5, with TRBD1 as a possible D gene (5 bases). The V gene's germline CDR1 is SEHNR and CDR2 FQNEAQ (reference sequence). The CDR3 spans 16 residues. Trimming left V 2 bases short and J 5 bases short, with 18 bases between. DNA of the CDR3: TGTGCCAGCAGCTTAAGACTCCTAGGGGCCCGGGAGACCCAGTACTTC. It specifies CASSLRLLGARETQYF.

Details on this clonotype: A far larger clone lies a single base away; this is likely a read error. This chain joins TRBV7-9 and TRBJ2-6, with D perhaps TRBD2 (7 bases). The CDR3 is made up of 18 amino acids. Germline CDR1 is SEHNR and CDR2 is FQNEAQ (reference sequence). CDR3: CASSPPPRGASGASVLTF. CDR3 nucleotide sequence: TGTGCCAGCAGTCCCCCTCCCCGGGGGGCGTCTGGGGCCAGCGTCCTGACTTTC.

As to this clonotype: Given a much more abundant clone one base away, this may be a read error. The chain is built from TRBV30 and TRBJ2-1, with a tentative D call TRBD2 (5 bases). The V end lost 0 bases, the J end lost 5 bases, and 17 bases lay between the germline ends. The CDR3 sequence is 16 residues long. CDR1 and CDR2 from the germline V gene are GTSNPN and SVGIG (reference sequence). CDR3 DNA sequence: TGTGCCTGGAGTGTACGGAGAGTAGCGCTCAACAATGAGCAGTTCTTC. It translates to CAWSVRRVALNNEQFF.

This clonotype was counted ten times or more. The chain carries TRBV12-3 or TRBV12-4 and TRBJ2-7, with 7 bases that match TRBD1. This CDR3 contains 18 residues. The J segment lost 0 bases and the V segment lost 5 bases, leaving 16 bases of the junction unmatched. CDR3 residues: CASSRYPPRDSISYEQYF. The DNA of the CDR3 is TGTGCCAGCAGTAGATACCCCCCCCGGGACAGCATCTCCTACGAGCAGTACTTC.

This clonotype was recorded at least ten times. The chain carries TRBV27 and TRBJ2-7; TRBD1 agrees at 11 bases. With 3 bases clipped from V and 0 bases from J, the junction kept 10 bases outside the gene matches. The CDR3 covers 18 residues. CDR1 is MNHEY and CDR2 is SMNVEV in the germline V gene (reference sequence). The CDR3 DNA follows: TGTGCCAGCAGTTTGCGCACCGGGACAGGGGGGAACTCCTACGAGCAGTACTTC. Residues: CASSLRTGTGGNSYEQYF.

This clonotype was seen at least ten times. This chain uses TRBV28 with TRBJ2-7, with 7 nucleotides matching TRBD1. V trimming: 1 base; J trimming: 6 bases; junction bases outside the gene matches: 9. This CDR3 comprises 15 residues. The germline V gene encodes CDR1 MDHEN and CDR2 SYDVKM. The CDR3 is CASSLSGTAKFEQYF. For the CDR3, the DNA is TGTGCCAGCAGTTTATCCGGGACAGCTAAGTTCGAGCAGTACTTC. Filled out from reference TRBV28 and TRBJ2-7, the complete variable domain reads DVKVTQSSRYLVKRTGEKVFLECVQDMDHENMFWYRQDPGLGLRLIYFSYDVKMKEKGDIPEGYSVSREKKERFSLILESASTNQTSMYLCASSLSGTAKFEQYFGPGTRLTVT.

This clonotype was detected only once. The chain carries TRBV11-2 and TRBJ2-7, with D possibly TRBD1 on 6 matching bases. V was shortened by 5 bases and J by 5 bases, with 7 bases between the two germline ends. This CDR3 has 11 residues. The germline V gene has CDR1 SGHAT and CDR2 FQNNGV. Here the CDR3 reads CASSGGHEQYF. DNA for the CDR3: TGTGCCAGCAGCGGGGGCCACGAGCAGTACTTC.

This clonotype was recorded a few times. The rearrangement links TRBV6-4 to TRBJ1-3; D unclear. V lost 3 bases and J lost 9, with 15 bases in between. The CDR3 loop spans 14 amino acids. Germline CDR1 is MRHNA and CDR2 is SNTAGT. The CDR3 spells CASSESRPRTTIYF. CDR3 in DNA: TGTGCCAGCAGTGAGTCTAGACCCCGGACCACCATATATTTT.

The table lists this clonotype with many counts. The J gene is TRBJ1-2, the V gene TRBV30; 7 bases fit TRBD1. With V trimmed by 1 base and J by 2 bases, 7 bases remained unmatched. Germline CDR1 and CDR2: GTSNPN and SVGIG (reference sequence). The CDR3 is 15 amino acids. CDR3 sequence reads: CAWSGGPGQNYGYTF. The CDR3 DNA is TGTGCCTGGAGTGGGGGACCGGGACAGAACTATGGCTACACCTTC. Together with reference TRBV30 and TRBJ1-2, the CDR3 gives the full variable domain: SQTIHQWPATLVQPVGSPLSLECTVEGTSNPNLYWYRQAAGRGLQLLFYSVGIGQISSEVPQNLSASRPQDRQFILSSKKLLLSDSGFYLCAWSGGPGQNYGYTFGSGTRLTVV.

This clonotype was counted many times. This chain links TRBV4-2 with TRBJ2-7, with a possible D match to TRBD2 (7 bases). Germline CDR1 is LGHNA and CDR2 is YNFKEQ. The CDR3 is 16 amino acids. V lost 1 base to trimming and J lost 3 bases, with 16 bases between them. CDR3 amino acids: CASSQVGGRGIYEQYF. The CDR3 DNA reads as TGTGCCAGCAGCCAAGTAGGAGGGAGGGGGATCTACGAGCAGTACTTC.